The 2 T cell receptor beta chains below all came from one sample that was sequenced in a study of siplizumab effects on memory and regulatory T cells. Data came from immunoSEQ multiplex PCR; TCRdb stores just in-frame clones and leaves some out. The sample lists about 100,000 clones, about 93% occurring once. Material for sequencing was CD4+ T cells sorted from blood. These receptors were collected from a human donor in good health.

About this clone itself: At one end, the junction sequence differs from germline, possibly due to a read error. V gene TRBV18 combines with J gene TRBJ2-7; D ambiguous. Germline V gene data show CDR1 as KGHSH and CDR2 as LQKENI. The CDR3 is 12 amino acids. CDR3 DNA sequence: TGTGCCAGCTCATCACCTCCAAGCGAGCAGTACTTC. Protein sequence: CASSSPPSEQYF.

The rearrangement uses TRBV10-3 and TRBJ2-7, with TRBD2 matching 8 bases. After removal of 4 bases from V and 5 bases from J, the junction contained 4 bases not matched to a gene. Germline CDR1 is ENHRY and CDR2 is SYGVKD. CDR3 length: 13 amino acids. The CDR3: CAISAGGPDEQYF. CDR3 DNA sequence: TGTGCCATCAGTGCGGGAGGGCCAGACGAGCAGTACTTC.